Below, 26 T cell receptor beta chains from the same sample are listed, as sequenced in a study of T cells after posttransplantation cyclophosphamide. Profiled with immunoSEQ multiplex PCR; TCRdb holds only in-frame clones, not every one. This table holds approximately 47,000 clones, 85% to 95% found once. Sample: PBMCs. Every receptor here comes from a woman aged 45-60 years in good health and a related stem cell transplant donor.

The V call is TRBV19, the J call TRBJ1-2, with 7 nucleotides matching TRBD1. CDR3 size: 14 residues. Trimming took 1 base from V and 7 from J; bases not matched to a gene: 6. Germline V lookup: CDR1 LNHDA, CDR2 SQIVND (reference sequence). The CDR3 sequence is CASSIGGTDAGYTF. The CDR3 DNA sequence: TGTGCCAGTAGTATAGGCGGGACAGATGCTGGCTACACCTTC.

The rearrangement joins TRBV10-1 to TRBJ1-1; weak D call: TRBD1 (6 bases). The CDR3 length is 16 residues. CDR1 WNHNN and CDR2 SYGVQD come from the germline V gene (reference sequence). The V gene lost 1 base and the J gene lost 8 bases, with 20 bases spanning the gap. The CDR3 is CASSELAGRGREEAFF. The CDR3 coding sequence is TGCGCCAGCAGTGAGTTGGCAGGGAGGGGGAGAGAGGAAGCTTTCTTT.

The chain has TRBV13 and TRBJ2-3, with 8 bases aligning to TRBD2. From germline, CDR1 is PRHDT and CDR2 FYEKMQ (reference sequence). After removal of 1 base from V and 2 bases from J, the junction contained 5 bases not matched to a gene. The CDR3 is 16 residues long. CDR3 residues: CASSLERETFTDTQYF. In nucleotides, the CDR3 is TGTGCCAGCAGCTTAGAGCGGGAGACCTTCACAGATACGCAGTATTTT.

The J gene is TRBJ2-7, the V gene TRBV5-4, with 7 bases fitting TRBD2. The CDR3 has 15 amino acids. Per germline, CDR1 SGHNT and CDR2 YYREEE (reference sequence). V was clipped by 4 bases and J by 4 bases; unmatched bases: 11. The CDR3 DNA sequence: TGTGCCAGCAGCCTCTTTGGAGCGGGGAGATACGAGCAGTACTTC. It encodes CASSLFGAGRYEQYF. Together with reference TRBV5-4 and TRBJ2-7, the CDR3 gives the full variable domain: ETGVTQSPTHLIKTRGQQVTLRCSSQSGHNTVSWYQQALGQGPQFIFQYYREEENGRGNFPPRFSGLQFPNYSSELNVNALELDDSALYLCASSLFGAGRYEQYFGPGTRLTVT.

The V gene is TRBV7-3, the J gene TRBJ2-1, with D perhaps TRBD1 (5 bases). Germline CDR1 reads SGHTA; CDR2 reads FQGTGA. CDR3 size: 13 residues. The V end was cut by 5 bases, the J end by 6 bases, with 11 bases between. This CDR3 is CASSPGALNEQFF. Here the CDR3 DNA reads TGTGCCAGCAGCCCTGGGGCCCTCAATGAGCAGTTCTTC.

The CDR3 reads CASSEEERGVQETQYF. DNA for the CDR3: TGTGCCAGCAGCGAAGAGGAGCGGGGGGTCCAAGAGACCCAGTACTTC. This sequence joins TRBV9 and TRBJ2-5; the match to TRBD2 covers 9 bases. This CDR3 has 16 residues. Trimming cost V 3 bases and J 1 base; bases outside gene matches: 7. Germline V gene lookup returns CDR1 SGDLS and CDR2 YYNGEE.

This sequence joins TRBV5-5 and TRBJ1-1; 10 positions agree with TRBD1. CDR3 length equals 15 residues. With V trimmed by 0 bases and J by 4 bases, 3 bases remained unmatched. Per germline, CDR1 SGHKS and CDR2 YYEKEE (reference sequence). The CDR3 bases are TGTGCCAGCAGCTTGGAATGGACAGGGGGCACTGAAGCTTTCTTT. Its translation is CASSLEWTGGTEAFF.

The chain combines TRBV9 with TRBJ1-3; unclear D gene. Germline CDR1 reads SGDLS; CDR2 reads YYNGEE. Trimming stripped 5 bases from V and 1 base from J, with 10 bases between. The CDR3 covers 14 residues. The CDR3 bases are TGTGCCAGCAGTGCTAGTGGTTCTGGAAACACCATATATTTT. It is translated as CASSASGSGNTIYF. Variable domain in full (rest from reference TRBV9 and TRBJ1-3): DSGVTQTPKHLITATGQRVTLRCSPRSGDLSVYWYQQSLDQGLQFLIQYYNGEERAKGNILERFSAQQFPDLHSELNLSSLELGDSALYFCASSASGSGNTIYFGEGSWLTVV.

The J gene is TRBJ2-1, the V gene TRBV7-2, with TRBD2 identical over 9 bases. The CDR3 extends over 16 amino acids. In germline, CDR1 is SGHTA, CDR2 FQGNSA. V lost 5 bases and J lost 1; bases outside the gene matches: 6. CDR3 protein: CASSRSGGNSYNEQFF. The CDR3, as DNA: TGTGCCAGCAGCCGTAGCGGGGGCAATTCCTACAATGAGCAGTTCTTC.

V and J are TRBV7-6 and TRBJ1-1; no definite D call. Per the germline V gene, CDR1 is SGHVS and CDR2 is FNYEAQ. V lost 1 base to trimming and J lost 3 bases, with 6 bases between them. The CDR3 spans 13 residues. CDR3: CASSLGVDTEAFF. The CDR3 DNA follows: TGTGCCAGCAGCTTAGGAGTGGACACTGAAGCTTTCTTT.

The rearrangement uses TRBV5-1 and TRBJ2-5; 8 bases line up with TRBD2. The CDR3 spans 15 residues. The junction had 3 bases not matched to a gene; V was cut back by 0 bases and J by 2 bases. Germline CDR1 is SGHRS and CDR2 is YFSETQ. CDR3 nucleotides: TGCGCCAGCAGCTTGGGTGGCGGGGGGCAAGAGACCCAGTACTTC. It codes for CASSLGGGGQETQYF. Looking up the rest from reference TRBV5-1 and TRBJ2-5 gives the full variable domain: KAGVTQTPRYLIKTRGQQVTLSCSPISGHRSVSWYQQTPGQGLQFLFEYFSETQRNKGNFPGRFSGRQFSNSRSEMNVSTLELGDSALYLCASSLGGGGQETQYFGPGTRLLVL.

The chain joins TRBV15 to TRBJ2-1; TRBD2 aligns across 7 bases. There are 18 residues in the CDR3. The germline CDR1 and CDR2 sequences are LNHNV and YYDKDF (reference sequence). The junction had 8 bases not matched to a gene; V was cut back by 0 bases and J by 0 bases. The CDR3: CATSRDGLAVSSYNEQFF. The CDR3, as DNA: TGTGCCACCAGCAGAGATGGGCTAGCGGTTAGCTCCTACAATGAGCAGTTCTTC. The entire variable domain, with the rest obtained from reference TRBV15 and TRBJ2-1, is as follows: DAMVIQNPRYQVTQFGKPVTLSCSQTLNHNVMYWYQQKSSQAPKLLFHYYDKDFNNEADTPDNFQSRRPNTSFCFLDIRSPGLGDTAMYLCATSRDGLAVSSYNEQFFGPGTRLTVL.

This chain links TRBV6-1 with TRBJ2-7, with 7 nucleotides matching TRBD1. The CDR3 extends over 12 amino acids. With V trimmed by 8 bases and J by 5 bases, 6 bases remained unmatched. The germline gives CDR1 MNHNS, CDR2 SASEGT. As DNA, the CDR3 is TGTGCCAGCGAGTGGCAGGGGGACGAGCAGTACTTC. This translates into CASEWQGDEQYF.

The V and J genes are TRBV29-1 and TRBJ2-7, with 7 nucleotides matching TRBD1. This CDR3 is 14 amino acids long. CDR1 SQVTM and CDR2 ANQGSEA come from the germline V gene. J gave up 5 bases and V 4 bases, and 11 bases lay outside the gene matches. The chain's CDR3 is CSVAGVGTGDEQYF. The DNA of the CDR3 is TGCAGCGTTGCGGGCGTAGGTACAGGGGACGAGCAGTACTTC.

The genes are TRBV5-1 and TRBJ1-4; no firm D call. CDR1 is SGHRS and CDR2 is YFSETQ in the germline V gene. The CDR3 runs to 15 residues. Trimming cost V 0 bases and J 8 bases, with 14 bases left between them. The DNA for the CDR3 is TGCGCCAGCAGCTTGGAAGCCCTAGGCGGCGAAAAACTGTTTTTT. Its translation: CASSLEALGGEKLFF.

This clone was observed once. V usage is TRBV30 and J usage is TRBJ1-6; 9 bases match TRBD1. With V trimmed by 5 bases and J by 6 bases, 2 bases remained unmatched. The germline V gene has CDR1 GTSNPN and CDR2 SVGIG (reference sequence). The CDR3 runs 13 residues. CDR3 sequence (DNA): TGTGCCTGGGTGGGACAGGGTAATTCACCCCTCCACTTT. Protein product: CAWVGQGNSPLHF.

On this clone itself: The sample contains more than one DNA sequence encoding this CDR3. The CDR3 protein is CASSTRTGGDEQYF. The CDR3 DNA is TGCGCCAGCAGCACCAGGACAGGTGGCGACGAGCAGTACTTC. V usage is TRBV5-1 and J usage is TRBJ2-7; TRBD1 agrees at 7 bases. The germline V gene encodes CDR1 SGHRS and CDR2 YFSETQ. The J segment lost 5 bases and the V segment lost 4 bases, leaving 9 bases of the junction unmatched. The CDR3 extends over 14 amino acids. The whole variable domain, filled in from reference TRBV5-1 and TRBJ2-7, reads KAGVTQTPRYLIKTRGQQVTLSCSPISGHRSVSWYQQTPGQGLQFLFEYFSETQRNKGNFPGRFSGRQFSNSRSEMNVSTLELGDSALYLCASSTRTGGDEQYFGPGTRLTVT.

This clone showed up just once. The CDR3 DNA reads as TGCGCCAGCAGCTCACGGACTGTCAGGACCGATGAGCAGTTCTTC. Its translation is CASSSRTVRTDEQFF. This rearrangement joins TRBV5-1 to TRBJ2-1, with D perhaps matching TRBD2 (5 bases). Trimming pared 3 bases from V and 8 bases from J, leaving 18 bases between. Germline V gene data show CDR1 as SGHRS and CDR2 as YFSETQ. CDR3 size: 15 residues.

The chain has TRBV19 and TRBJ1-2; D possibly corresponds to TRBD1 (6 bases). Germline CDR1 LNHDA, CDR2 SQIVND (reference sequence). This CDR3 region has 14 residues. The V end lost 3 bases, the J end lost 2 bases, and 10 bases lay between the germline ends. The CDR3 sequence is CASSIGRGNYGYTF. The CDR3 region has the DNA TGTGCCAGTAGTATTGGCAGGGGCAACTATGGCTACACCTTC. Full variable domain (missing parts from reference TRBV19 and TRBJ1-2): DGGITQSPKYLFRKEGQNVTLSCEQNLNHDAMYWYRQDPGQGLRLIYYSQIVNDFQKGDIAEGYSVSREKKESFPLTVTSAQKNPTAFYLCASSIGRGNYGYTFGSGTRLTVV.

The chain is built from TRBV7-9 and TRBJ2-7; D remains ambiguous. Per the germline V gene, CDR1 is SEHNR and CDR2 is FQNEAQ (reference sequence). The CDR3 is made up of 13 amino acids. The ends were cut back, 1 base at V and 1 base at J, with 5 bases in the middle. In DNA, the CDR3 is TGTGCCAGCAGCTTAGTCAGTTCCTACGAGCAGTACTTC. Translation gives CASSLVSSYEQYF.

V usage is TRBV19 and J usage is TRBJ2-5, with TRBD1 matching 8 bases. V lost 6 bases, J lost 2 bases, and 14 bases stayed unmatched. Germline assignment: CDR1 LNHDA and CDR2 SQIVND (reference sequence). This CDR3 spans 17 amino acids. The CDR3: CASRASGRTGLQETQYF. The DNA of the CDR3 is TGTGCCAGTAGGGCCTCGGGCAGGACAGGGCTACAAGAGACCCAGTACTTC.

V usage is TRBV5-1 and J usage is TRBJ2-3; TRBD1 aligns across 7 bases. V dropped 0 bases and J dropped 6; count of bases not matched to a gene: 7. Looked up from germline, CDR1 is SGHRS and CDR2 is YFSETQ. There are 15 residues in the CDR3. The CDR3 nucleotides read TGCGCCAGCAGCTTGGCCAATTTACAGGGGGATACGCAGTATTTT. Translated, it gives CASSLANLQGDTQYF.

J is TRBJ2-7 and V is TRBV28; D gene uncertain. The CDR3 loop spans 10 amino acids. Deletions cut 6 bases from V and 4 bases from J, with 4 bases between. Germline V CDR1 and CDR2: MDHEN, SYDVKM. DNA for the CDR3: TGTGCCAGCAGCAAATACGAGCAGTACTTC. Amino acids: CASSKYEQYF. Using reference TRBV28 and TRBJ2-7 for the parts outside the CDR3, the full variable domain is DVKVTQSSRYLVKRTGEKVFLECVQDMDHENMFWYRQDPGLGLRLIYFSYDVKMKEKGDIPEGYSVSREKKERFSLILESASTNQTSMYLCASSKYEQYFGPGTRLTVT.

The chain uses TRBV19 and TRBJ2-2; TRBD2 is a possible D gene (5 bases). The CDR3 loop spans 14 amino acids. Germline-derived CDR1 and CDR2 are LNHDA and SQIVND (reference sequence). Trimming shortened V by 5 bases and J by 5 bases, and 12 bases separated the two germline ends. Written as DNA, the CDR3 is TGTGCCAGTAGTCACCCAGGAGGAACCGGGGAGCTGTTTTTT. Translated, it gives CASSHPGGTGELFF.

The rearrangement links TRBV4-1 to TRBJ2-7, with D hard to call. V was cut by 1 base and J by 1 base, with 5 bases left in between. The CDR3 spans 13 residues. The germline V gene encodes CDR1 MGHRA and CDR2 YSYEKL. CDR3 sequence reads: CASSQAPSYEQYF. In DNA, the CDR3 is TGCGCCAGCAGCCAAGCCCCTTCCTACGAGCAGTACTTC.

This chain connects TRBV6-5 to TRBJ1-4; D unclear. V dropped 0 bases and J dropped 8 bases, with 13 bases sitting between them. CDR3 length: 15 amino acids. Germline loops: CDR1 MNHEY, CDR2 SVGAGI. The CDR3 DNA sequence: TGTGCCAGCAGTTACTCGTTTGAGGGTCGAGAAAAACTGTTTTTT. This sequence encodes CASSYSFEGREKLFF.